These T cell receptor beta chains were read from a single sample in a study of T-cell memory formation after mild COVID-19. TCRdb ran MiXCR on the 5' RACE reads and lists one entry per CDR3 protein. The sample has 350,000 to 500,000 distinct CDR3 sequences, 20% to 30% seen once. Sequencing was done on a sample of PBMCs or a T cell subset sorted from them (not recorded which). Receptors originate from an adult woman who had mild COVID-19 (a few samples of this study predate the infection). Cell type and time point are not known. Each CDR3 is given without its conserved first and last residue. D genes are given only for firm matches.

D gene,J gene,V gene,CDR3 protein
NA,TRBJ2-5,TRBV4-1,ASSQVPSQETQY
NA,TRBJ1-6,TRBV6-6,ASSRGMGASPLH
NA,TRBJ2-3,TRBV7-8,ASSLPVAFGTDTQY
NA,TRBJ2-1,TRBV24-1,ATSETVRAPYNEQF
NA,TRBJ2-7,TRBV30,AWSVSGYEQY
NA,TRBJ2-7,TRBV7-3,ASSLAPVTSEQY
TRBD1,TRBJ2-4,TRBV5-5,ASSSRTGKNIQY
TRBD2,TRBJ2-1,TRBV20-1,SAMGLAEYNEQF
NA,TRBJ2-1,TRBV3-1,ASSPTYRSSYNEQF
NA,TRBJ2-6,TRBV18,ASSPFGSSGANVLT
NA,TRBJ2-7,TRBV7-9,ASSLDASSYEQY
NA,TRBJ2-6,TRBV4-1,ASAIEAGANVLT
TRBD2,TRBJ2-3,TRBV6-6,ASSLLAWGTDTQY
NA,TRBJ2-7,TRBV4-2,ASSQDLGYEQY
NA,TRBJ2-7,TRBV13,ASSQSGVYEQY
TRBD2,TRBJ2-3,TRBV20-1,SASRRLAGGADTQY
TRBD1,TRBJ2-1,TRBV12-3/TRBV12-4,ASSPRTGLNEQF
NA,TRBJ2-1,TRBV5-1,ASSYPSDEQF
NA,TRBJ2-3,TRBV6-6,ASSYSALSDTQY
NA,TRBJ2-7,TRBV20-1,SAREDSSYEQY
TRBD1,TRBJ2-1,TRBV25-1,ASSPWTGRVNEQF
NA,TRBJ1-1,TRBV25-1,ASSGGETEAF
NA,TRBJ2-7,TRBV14,ASSQDRTGLSYEQY
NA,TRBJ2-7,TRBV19,ASSIRDSLSYEQY
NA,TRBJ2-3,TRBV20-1,SAREGGTDTQY
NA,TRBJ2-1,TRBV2,ASTARAAYNEQF
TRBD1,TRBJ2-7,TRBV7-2,ASRPRQGSYEQY
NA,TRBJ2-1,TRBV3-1,ASSQGHTSSGEQF
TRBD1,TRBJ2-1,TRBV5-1,ASSFGTGRNEQF